This TCR beta chain was observed in a study of CD8 T cell repertoires and HIV-1 epitope variants. Notes on this clone: The target antigen is unknown.

This CDR3 region has 12 residues. Germline V gives CDR1 MNHNY, CDR2 SVGAGI (reference sequence). V was cut by 4 bases and J by 9 bases, with 10 bases left in between. Generated by immunoSEQ multiplex PCR, the TCRdb table keeps only in-frame clones and is missing some. The table has fewer than 6,500 clones, roughly 66% seen once; the top ten hold approximately 40%. The sequenced sample was cultured CD8+ T cells derived from PBMCs. This chain joins TRBV6-6 and TRBJ2-1, with D hard to call. The TCR comes from a male donor with HIV. The CDR3 here is CASSWSGGEQFF. DNA of the CDR3: TGTGCCAGCAGTTGGTCCGGCGGTGAGCAGTTCTTC.